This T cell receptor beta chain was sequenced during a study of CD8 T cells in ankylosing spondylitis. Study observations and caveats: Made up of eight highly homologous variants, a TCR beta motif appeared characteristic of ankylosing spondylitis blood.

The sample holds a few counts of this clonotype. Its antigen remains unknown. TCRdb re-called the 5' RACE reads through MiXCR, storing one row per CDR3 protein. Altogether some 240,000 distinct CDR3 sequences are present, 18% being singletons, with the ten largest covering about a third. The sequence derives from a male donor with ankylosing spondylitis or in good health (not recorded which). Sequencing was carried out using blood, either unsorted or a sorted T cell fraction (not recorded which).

CDR3 in amino acids: CASSPVDRADYNEQFF. The CDR3 nucleotides are TGTGCCAGCAGTCCCGTCGACAGGGCGGACTACAATGAGCAGTTCTTC. This chain joins TRBV12-3 or TRBV12-4 and TRBJ2-1; TRBD1 aligns across 7 bases. The CDR3 sequence is 16 residues long. V was pared by 5 bases and J by 3 bases, with 10 bases of the junction left unmatched.